The rows below give T cell receptor beta chains drawn from one sample of a study of post-analysis software for immune sequencing data. TCRdb reprocessed the PCR reads with MiXCR, giving one entry per CDR3 protein. The data contain hundreds of thousands of distinct CDR3 sequences, about 57% of them seen just once; the ten biggest clones take up 4.6%. Material for sequencing was blood. The receptors stem from a girl aged 5-17 years with multiple sclerosis. Each CDR3 is given with its conserved first and last residue. The order of the fields is J gene, V gene, clone size, D gene, CDR3 protein, CDR3 DNA. The D gene is left open where the match is weak. Rows may omit the clone size; those that give it use once, few, many or a size class.

j_gene: TRBJ2-1
v_gene: TRBV6-1
abundance: once
d_gene: NA
CDR3aa: CASSPPTGTDRYNEQFF
CDR3nt: TGTGCCAGCAGTCCACCGACCGGGACGGACAGATACAATGAGCAGTTCTTC

j_gene: TRBJ2-1
v_gene: TRBV29-1
abundance: few
d_gene: NA
CDR3aa: CSGRKPGSYNEQFF
CDR3nt: TGCAGCGGGCGAAAGCCAGGCTCCTACAATGAGCAGTTCTTC

j_gene: TRBJ2-7
v_gene: TRBV29-1
abundance: NA
d_gene: NA
CDR3aa: CSVERDGGYEQYF
CDR3nt: TGCAGCGTTGAAAGGGACGGGGGCTACGAGCAGTACTTC

j_gene: TRBJ2-5
v_gene: TRBV29-1
abundance: NA
d_gene: NA
CDR3aa: CSVETLDSRETQYF
CDR3nt: TGCAGCGTTGAGACTTTAGACAGCCGGGAGACCCAGTACTTC

j_gene: TRBJ2-7
v_gene: TRBV12-3/TRBV12-4
abundance: NA
d_gene: TRBD2
CDR3aa: CASSATGGRYEQYF
CDR3nt: TGTGCCAGCAGTGCGACGGGGGGGCGGTACGAGCAGTACTTC

j_gene: TRBJ2-3
v_gene: TRBV15
abundance: NA
d_gene: NA
CDR3aa: CATSRTLTDTQYF
CDR3nt: TGTGCCACCAGCAGGACTCTCACAGATACGCAGTATTTT

j_gene: TRBJ2-7
v_gene: TRBV27
abundance: few
d_gene: NA
CDR3aa: CASSLSIIRLPYEQYF
CDR3nt: TGTGCCAGCAGTTTATCGATTATTCGACTTCCCTACGAGCAGTACTTC

j_gene: TRBJ1-2
v_gene: TRBV4-2
abundance: NA
d_gene: TRBD1
CDR3aa: CASSQDGQGFNYGYTF
CDR3nt: TGTGCCAGCAGCCAAGATGGACAGGGCTTTAACTATGGCTACACCTTC

j_gene: TRBJ1-2
v_gene: TRBV29-1
abundance: NA
d_gene: TRBD1
CDR3aa: CSSSPGGPGGYTF
CDR3nt: TGCAGCTCATCCCCAGGGGGCCCGGGTGGCTACACCTTC

j_gene: TRBJ2-3
v_gene: TRBV5-1
abundance: NA
d_gene: NA
CDR3aa: CASSPGAFTDTQYF
CDR3nt: TGCGCCAGCAGCCCGGGGGCATTCACAGATACGCAGTATTTT

j_gene: TRBJ2-6
v_gene: TRBV12-5
abundance: NA
d_gene: TRBD1
CDR3aa: CASGRAGTGESGANVLTF
CDR3nt: TGTGCTAGTGGACGCGCCGGGACAGGTGAATCTGGGGCCAACGTCCTGACTTTC

j_gene: TRBJ2-4
v_gene: TRBV3-1
abundance: few
d_gene: TRBD2
CDR3aa: CASSPGTSGNIAKNIQYF
CDR3nt: TGTGCCAGCAGCCCCGGGACTAGCGGGAATATAGCCAAAAACATTCAGTACTTC

j_gene: TRBJ2-7
v_gene: TRBV5-1
abundance: few
d_gene: NA
CDR3aa: CASSFGGFSYEQYF
CDR3nt: TGCGCCAGCAGCTTTGGGGGGTTCTCCTACGAGCAGTACTTC

j_gene: TRBJ2-7
v_gene: TRBV15
abundance: NA
d_gene: TRBD2
CDR3aa: CATSRRLAGDEQYF
CDR3nt: TGTGCCACCAGCAGAAGACTAGCGGGAGACGAGCAGTACTTC

j_gene: TRBJ2-5
v_gene: TRBV20-1
abundance: NA
d_gene: NA
CDR3aa: CSATRLQMGQYF
CDR3nt: TGCAGTGCCACTAGATTGCAGATGGGCCAGTACTTC

j_gene: TRBJ2-1
v_gene: TRBV9
abundance: NA
d_gene: TRBD2
CDR3aa: CASSVLAGTGNEQFF
CDR3nt: TGTGCCAGCAGCGTGCTAGCGGGAACCGGGAATGAGCAGTTCTTC

j_gene: TRBJ2-1
v_gene: TRBV20-1
abundance: NA
d_gene: NA
CDR3aa: CSASTLQDEQFF
CDR3nt: TGCAGTGCTAGTACTCTGCAGGATGAGCAGTTCTTC

j_gene: TRBJ2-7
v_gene: TRBV5-1
abundance: NA
d_gene: NA
CDR3aa: CASSTGQSSYEQYF
CDR3nt: TGCGCCAGCAGCACCGGACAGAGCTCCTACGAGCAGTACTTC

j_gene: TRBJ2-7
v_gene: TRBV20-1
abundance: few
d_gene: NA
CDR3aa: CSAPKRSDSPYEQYF
CDR3nt: TGCAGTGCTCCTAAGCGATCCGACAGTCCCTACGAGCAGTACTTC

j_gene: TRBJ2-1
v_gene: TRBV20-1
abundance: NA
d_gene: NA
CDR3aa: CSAPFDALNEQFF
CDR3nt: TGCAGTGCTCCCTTCGACGCGTTGAATGAGCAGTTCTTC

j_gene: TRBJ2-1
v_gene: TRBV5-1
abundance: NA
d_gene: NA
CDR3aa: CASRTGVGRDLDYNEQFF
CDR3nt: TGCGCCAGCAGGACCGGAGTCGGCCGGGACTTGGACTACAATGAGCAGTTCTTC

j_gene: TRBJ2-1
v_gene: TRBV5-5
abundance: NA
d_gene: NA
CDR3aa: CASSLGGLEQFF
CDR3nt: TGTGCCAGCAGCTTGGGGGGACTTGAGCAGTTCTTC

j_gene: TRBJ2-3
v_gene: TRBV9
abundance: NA
d_gene: TRBD1
CDR3aa: CASSVDTGGFPDTQYF
CDR3nt: TGTGCCAGCAGCGTAGACACAGGGGGTTTCCCAGATACGCAGTATTTT

j_gene: TRBJ2-1
v_gene: TRBV10-3
abundance: NA
d_gene: TRBD2
CDR3aa: CAISESLGTSGDNEQFF
CDR3nt: TGTGCCATCAGTGAGTCTTTGGGGACTAGCGGGGATAATGAGCAGTTCTTC

j_gene: TRBJ1-2
v_gene: TRBV5-1
abundance: NA
d_gene: TRBD1
CDR3aa: CASSGTGRWLYGYTF
CDR3nt: TGCGCCAGCAGCGGGACAGGGCGATGGCTCTATGGCTACACCTTC

j_gene: TRBJ1-2
v_gene: TRBV3-1
abundance: NA
d_gene: NA
CDR3aa: CASSQGTGTPNYGYTF
CDR3nt: TGTGCCAGCAGCCAAGGCACCGGGACCCCTAACTATGGCTACACCTTC

j_gene: TRBJ1-2
v_gene: TRBV18
abundance: NA
d_gene: NA
CDR3aa: CASSHSNSPSNYGYTF
CDR3nt: TGTGCCAGCTCACATTCAAACAGTCCCTCTAACTATGGCTACACCTTC